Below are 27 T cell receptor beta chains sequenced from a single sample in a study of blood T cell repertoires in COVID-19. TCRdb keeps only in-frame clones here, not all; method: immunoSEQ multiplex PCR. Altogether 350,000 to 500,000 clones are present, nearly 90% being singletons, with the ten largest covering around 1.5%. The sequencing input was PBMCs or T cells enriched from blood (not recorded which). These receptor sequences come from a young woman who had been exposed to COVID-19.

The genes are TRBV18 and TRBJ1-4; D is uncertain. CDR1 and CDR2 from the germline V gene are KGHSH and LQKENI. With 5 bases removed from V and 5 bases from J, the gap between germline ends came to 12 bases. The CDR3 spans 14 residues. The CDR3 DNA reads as TGTGCCAGCTCAAGAGCCACCTCAAATGAAAAACTGTTTTTT. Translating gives CASSRATSNEKLFF.

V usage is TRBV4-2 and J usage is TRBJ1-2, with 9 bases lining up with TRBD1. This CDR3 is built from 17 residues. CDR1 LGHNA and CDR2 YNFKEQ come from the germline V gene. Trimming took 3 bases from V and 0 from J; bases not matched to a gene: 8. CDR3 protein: CASSHKIGTGTNYGYTF. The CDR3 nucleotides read TGTGCCAGCAGCCATAAAATCGGGACAGGGACTAACTATGGCTACACCTTC.

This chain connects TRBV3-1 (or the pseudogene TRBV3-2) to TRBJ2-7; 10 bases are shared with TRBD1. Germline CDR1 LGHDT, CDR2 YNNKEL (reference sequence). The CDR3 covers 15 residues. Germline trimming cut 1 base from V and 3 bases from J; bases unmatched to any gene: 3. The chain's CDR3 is CASSQGQGAHYEQYF. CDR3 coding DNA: TGTGCCAGCAGCCAAGGACAGGGGGCGCACTACGAGCAGTACTTC.

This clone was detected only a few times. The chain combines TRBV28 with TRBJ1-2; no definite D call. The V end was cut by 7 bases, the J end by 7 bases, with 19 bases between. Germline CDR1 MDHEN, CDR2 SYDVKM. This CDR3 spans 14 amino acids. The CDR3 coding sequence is TGTGCCAGCACCCCGCATGCGGGCACTCGTGGCTACACCTTC. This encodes CASTPHAGTRGYTF.

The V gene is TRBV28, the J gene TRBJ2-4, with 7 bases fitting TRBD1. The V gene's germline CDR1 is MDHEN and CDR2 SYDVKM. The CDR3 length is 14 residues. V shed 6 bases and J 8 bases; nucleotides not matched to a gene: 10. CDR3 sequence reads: CASSPGQGVYIQYF. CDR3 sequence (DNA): TGTGCCAGCAGCCCCGGGCAGGGGGTATACATTCAGTACTTC.

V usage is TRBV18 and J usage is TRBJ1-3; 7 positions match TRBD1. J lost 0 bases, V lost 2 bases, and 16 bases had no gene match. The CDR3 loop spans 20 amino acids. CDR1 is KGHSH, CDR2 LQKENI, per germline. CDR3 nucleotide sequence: TGTGCCAGCTCACCATTTCGATGGGACAGCACCCCTAGCTCTGGAAACACCATATATTTT. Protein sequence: CASSPFRWDSTPSSGNTIYF.

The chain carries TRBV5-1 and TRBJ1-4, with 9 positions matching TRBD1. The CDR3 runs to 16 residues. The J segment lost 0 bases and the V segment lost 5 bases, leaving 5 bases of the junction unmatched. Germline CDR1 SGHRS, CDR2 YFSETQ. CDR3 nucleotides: TGCGCCAGCAGACAGGGGGCTTCTTCAACTAATGAAAAACTGTTTTTT. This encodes CASRQGASSTNEKLFF.

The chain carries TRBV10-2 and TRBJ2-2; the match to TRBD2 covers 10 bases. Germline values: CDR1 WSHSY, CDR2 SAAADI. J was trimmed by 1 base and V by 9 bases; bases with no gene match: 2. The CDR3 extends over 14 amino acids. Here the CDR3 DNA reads TGCGCCAGTGGGACTAGCGAGAACACCGGGGAGCTGTTTTTT. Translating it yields CASGTSENTGELFF.

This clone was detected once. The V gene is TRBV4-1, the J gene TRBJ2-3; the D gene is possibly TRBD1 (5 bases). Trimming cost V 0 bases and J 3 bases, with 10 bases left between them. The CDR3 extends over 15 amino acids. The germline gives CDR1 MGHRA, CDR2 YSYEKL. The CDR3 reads CASSQDPRETDTQYF. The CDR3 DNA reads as TGCGCCAGCAGCCAAGATCCCAGGGAAACAGATACGCAGTATTTT.

CDR3 sequence reads: CASSLKGADTQYF. CDR3 nucleotides: TGTGCCAGCAGCTTAAAAGGGGCAGATACGCAGTATTTT. This chain links TRBV7-8 with TRBJ2-3; possibly TRBD1 for D (5 bases). V was shortened by 2 bases and J by 4 bases, with 7 bases between the two germline ends. CDR3 length: 13 residues. Germline CDR1 SGHVS, CDR2 FQNEAQ. The full variable domain, with the rest looked up from reference TRBV7-8 and TRBJ2-3, is GAGVSQSPRYKVAKRGQDVALRCDPISGHVSLFWYQQALGQGPEFLTYFQNEAQLDKSGLPSDRFFAERPEGSVSTLKIQRTQQEDSAVYLCASSLKGADTQYFGPGTRLTVL.

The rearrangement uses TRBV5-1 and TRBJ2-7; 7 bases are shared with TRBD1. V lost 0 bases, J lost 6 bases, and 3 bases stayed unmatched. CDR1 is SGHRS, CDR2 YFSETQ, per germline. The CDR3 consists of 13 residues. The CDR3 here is CASSLETGPEQYF. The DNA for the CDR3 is TGCGCCAGCAGCTTGGAGACAGGGCCCGAGCAGTACTTC. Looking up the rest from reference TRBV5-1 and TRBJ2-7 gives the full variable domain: KAGVTQTPRYLIKTRGQQVTLSCSPISGHRSVSWYQQTPGQGLQFLFEYFSETQRNKGNFPGRFSGRQFSNSRSEMNVSTLELGDSALYLCASSLETGPEQYFGPGTRLTVT.

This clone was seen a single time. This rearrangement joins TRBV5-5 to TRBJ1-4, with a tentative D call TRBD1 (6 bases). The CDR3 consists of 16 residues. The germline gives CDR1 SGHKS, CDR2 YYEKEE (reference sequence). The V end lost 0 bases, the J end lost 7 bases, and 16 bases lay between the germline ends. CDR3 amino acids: CASSLEDQGLGEKLFF. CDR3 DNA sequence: TGTGCCAGCAGCTTGGAGGACCAGGGGTTAGGTGAAAAACTGTTTTTT.

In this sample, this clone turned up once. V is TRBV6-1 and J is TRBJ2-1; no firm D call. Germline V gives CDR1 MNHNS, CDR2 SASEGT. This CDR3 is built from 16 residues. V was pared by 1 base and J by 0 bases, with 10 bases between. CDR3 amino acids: CASSEDGDLSYNEQFF. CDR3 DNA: TGTGCCAGCAGTGAAGATGGAGACCTCTCCTACAATGAGCAGTTCTTC.

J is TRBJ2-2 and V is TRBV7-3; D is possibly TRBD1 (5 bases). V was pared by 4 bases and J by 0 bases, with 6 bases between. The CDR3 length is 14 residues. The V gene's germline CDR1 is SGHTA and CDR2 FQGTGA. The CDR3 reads CASSWGANTGELFF. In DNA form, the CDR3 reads TGTGCCAGCAGCTGGGGCGCGAACACCGGGGAGCTGTTTTTT.

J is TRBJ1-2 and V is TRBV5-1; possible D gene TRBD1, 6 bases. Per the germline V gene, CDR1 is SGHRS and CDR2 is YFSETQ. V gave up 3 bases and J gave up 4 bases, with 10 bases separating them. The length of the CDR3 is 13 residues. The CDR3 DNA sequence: TGCGCCAGCAGCTCGACGGACAGCTATGGCTACACCTTC. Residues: CASSSTDSYGYTF.

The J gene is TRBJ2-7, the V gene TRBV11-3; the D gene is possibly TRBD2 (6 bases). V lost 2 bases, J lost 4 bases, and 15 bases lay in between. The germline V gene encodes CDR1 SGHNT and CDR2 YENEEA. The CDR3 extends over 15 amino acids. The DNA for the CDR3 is TGTGCCAGCAGCTTAAGGACTATAGGACTTTACGAGCAGTACTTC. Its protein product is CASSLRTIGLYEQYF.

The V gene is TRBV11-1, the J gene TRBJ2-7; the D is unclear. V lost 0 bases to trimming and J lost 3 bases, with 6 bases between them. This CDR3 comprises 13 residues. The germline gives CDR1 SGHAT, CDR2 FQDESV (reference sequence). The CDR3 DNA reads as TGTGCCAGCAGCTTAGCGCGAAACTACGAGCAGTACTTC. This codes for CASSLARNYEQYF.

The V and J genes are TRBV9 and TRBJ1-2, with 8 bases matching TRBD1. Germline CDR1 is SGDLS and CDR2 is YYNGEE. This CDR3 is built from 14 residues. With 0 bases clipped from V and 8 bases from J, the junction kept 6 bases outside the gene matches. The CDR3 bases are TGTGCCAGCAGCGTAGGGACAGGGTCCTGGGGCTACACCTTC. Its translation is CASSVGTGSWGYTF.

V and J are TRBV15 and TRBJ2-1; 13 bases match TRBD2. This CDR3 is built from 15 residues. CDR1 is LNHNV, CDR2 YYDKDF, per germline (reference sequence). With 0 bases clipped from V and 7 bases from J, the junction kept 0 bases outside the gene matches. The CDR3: CATSREGLAGNEQFF. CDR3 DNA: TGTGCCACCAGCAGAGAGGGACTAGCGGGAAATGAGCAGTTCTTC.

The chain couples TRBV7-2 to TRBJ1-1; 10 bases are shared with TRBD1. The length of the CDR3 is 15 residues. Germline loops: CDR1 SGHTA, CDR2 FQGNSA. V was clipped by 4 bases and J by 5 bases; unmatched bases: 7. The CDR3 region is CASSSRTGGWTEAFF. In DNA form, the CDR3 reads TGTGCCAGCAGCTCGAGGACAGGGGGGTGGACTGAAGCTTTCTTT.

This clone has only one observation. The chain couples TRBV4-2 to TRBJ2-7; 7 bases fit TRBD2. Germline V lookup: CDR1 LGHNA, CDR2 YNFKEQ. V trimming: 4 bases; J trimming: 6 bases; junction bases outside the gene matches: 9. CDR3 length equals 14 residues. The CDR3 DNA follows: TGTGCCAGCAGCCGATTTATGGGAGGGTCCGAGCAGTACTTC. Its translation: CASSRFMGGSEQYF.

The CDR3: CASSSTGGPNVEQFF. In DNA form, the CDR3 reads TGTGCCAGCAGTAGTACGGGAGGCCCGAACGTTGAGCAGTTCTTC. The V gene is TRBV28, the J gene TRBJ2-1; 7 bases agree with TRBD2. The CDR3 runs to 15 residues. The J segment lost 9 bases and the V segment lost 5 bases, leaving 13 bases of the junction unmatched. The V gene's germline CDR1 is MDHEN and CDR2 SYDVKM.

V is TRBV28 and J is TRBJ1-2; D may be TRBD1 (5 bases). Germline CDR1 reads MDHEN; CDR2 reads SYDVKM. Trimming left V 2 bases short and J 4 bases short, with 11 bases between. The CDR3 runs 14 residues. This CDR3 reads CASSLRQGTYGYTF. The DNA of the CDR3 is TGTGCCAGCAGTTTAAGGCAGGGAACCTATGGCTACACCTTC.

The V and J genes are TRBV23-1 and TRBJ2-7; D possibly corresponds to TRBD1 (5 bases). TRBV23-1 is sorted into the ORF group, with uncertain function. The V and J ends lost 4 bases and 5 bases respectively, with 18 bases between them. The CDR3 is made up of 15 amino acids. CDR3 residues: CASSRNRAGRDEQYF. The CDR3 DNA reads TGCGCCAGCAGTCGTAATAGGGCAGGGCGCGACGAGCAGTACTTC.

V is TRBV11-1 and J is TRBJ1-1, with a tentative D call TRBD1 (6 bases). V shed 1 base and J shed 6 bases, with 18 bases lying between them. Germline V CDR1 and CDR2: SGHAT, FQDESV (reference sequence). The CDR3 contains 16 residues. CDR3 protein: CASSLVGHPSGAEAFF. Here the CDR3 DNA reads TGTGCCAGCAGCTTAGTCGGGCACCCCTCAGGGGCTGAAGCTTTCTTT.

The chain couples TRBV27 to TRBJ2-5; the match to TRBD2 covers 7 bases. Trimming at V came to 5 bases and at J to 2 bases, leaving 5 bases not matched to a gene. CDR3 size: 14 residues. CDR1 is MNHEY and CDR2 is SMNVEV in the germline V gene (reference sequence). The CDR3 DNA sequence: TGTGCCAGCAGTACTAGCGTTTGGCAAGAGACCCAGTACTTC. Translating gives CASSTSVWQETQYF.

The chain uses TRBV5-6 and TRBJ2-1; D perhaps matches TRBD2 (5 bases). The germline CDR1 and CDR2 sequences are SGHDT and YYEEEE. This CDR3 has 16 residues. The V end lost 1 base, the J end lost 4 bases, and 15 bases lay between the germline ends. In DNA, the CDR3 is TGTGCCAGCAGCTTGAGGGTATTAAGAGGGTACAATGAGCAGTTCTTC. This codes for CASSLRVLRGYNEQFF.